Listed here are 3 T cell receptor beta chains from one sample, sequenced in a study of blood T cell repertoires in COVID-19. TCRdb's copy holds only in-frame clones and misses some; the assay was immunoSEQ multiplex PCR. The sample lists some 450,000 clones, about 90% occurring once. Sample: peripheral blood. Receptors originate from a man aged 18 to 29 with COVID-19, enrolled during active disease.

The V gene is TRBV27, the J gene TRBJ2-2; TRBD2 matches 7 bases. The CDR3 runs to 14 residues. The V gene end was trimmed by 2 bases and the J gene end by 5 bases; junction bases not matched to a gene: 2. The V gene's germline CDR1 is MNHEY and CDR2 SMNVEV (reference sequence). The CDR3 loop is CASSLAGATGELFF. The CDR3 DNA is TGTGCCAGCAGTTTAGCGGGAGCGACCGGGGAGCTGTTTTTT.

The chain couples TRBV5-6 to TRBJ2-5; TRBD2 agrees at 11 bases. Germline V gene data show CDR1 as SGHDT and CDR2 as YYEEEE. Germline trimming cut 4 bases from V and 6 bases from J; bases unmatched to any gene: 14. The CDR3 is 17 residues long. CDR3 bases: TGTGCCAGCAGCGGGAGTAGCGGGGGGGCCTGGCCCAAGACCCAGTACTTC. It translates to CASSGSSGGAWPKTQYF.

The CDR3 loop is CASRNREGQPQHF. The DNA for the CDR3 is TGTGCCAGCAGAAACAGGGAGGGTCAGCCCCAGCATTTT. V is TRBV6-6 and J is TRBJ1-5, with D possibly being TRBD1 (6 bases). Trimming took 6 bases from V and 6 from J, leaving 12 bases between them. The CDR3 has 13 amino acids. Germline V gives CDR1 MNHNY, CDR2 SVGAGI (reference sequence).